Below, 14 T cell receptor beta chains from the same sample are listed, as sequenced in a study of T cells in Graves' hyperthyroidism and ophthalmopathy. Amplified regions were TCR beta CDR3 sequences from RNA transcripts. With the HTBI primer set, the TCR CDR3 went through a first round of RT-PCR. TCRdb re-called the multiplex PCR reads through MiXCR, storing one row per CDR3 protein. The table lists roughly 93,000 distinct CDR3 sequences, 35% to 45% of them singletons. Sequencing used peripheral blood or thyroid tissue (not recorded which). The receptors were sampled from a woman aged 25 to 39 with Graves' hyperthyroidism.

Notes on this clonotype: A read error may produce the germline difference seen at one junction end. The V gene is TRBV7-2, the J gene TRBJ1-1; D gene ambiguous. CDR1 is SGHTA, CDR2 FQGNSA, per germline. The CDR3 is made up of 12 amino acids. For the CDR3, the DNA is TGTGACAGCATCCCAGGCCGCACTGAAGCTTTCTTT. This encodes CDSIPGRTEAFF.

This clonotype came up many times. The chain employs TRBV9 and TRBJ1-1; D may be TRBD1 (5 bases). The germline V and J ends were trimmed by 4 bases and 2 bases, with 9 bases remaining between them. Germline values: CDR1 SGDLS, CDR2 YYNGEE. The CDR3 covers 13 residues. CDR3 sequence reads: CASSHGHNTEAFF. CDR3 bases: TGTGCCAGCAGCCATGGACATAACACTGAAGCTTTCTTT.

This clonotype was picked up many times. The rearrangement joins TRBV20-1 to TRBJ1-3; no definite D call. Germline V gene data show CDR1 as DFQATT and CDR2 as SNEGSKA (reference sequence). Between the trimmed V and J ends, which lost 5 bases and 0 bases, there was a span of 14 bases. The CDR3 runs 15 residues. The CDR3, as DNA: TGCAGTGCTCGGCGGTACAGCTCCTCTGGAAACACCATATATTTT. This gives the protein CSARRYSSSGNTIYF.

At least ten counts were recorded for this clonotype. The rearrangement links TRBV7-9 to TRBJ2-5; weak D call: TRBD1 (6 bases). The CDR3 runs 17 residues. Trimming pared 7 bases from V and 2 bases from J, leaving 23 bases between. Germline loops: CDR1 SEHNR, CDR2 FQNEAQ (reference sequence). CDR3 nucleotides: TGTGCCAGCACCTTTATATGGGGGCATCCTAGGCAAGAGACCCAGTACTTC. Translation: CASTFIWGHPRQETQYF.

Remarks on this clonotype: Without the conserved terminal phenylalanine or tryptophan, this CDR3 likely stems from a read error. The genes are TRBV7-3 and TRBJ2-5, with unresolved D. Trimming pared 4 bases from V and 4 bases from J, leaving 10 bases between. Germline assignment: CDR1 SGHTA and CDR2 FQGTGA. CDR3 size: 13 residues. CDR3 nucleotide sequence: TGTGCCAGCAGCTACGACCGCGGAGAGACCCAGTACCTC. Translation gives CASSYDRGETQYL.

In its sample, this clonotype was seen many times. The rearrangement uses TRBV12-5 and TRBJ1-2, with 10 bases that match TRBD1. The germline CDR1 and CDR2 sequences are LGHNT and FRNRAP. The ends lost 2 bases at V and 5 bases at J; junction bases unmatched: 8. This CDR3 comprises 16 residues. CDR3 sequence reads: CASGLTSGQGLYGYTF. CDR3 nucleotides: TGTGCTAGTGGTTTGACATCGGGACAGGGGCTATATGGCTACACCTTC.

There are many counts of this clonotype. The genes are TRBV28 and TRBJ2-5; the match to TRBD2 covers 7 bases. CDR3 length: 12 residues. V dropped 6 bases and J dropped 4; count of bases not matched to a gene: 2. Germline V gene sequence: CDR1 MDHEN, CDR2 SYDVKM. The CDR3 loop is CASSWGGETQYF. CDR3 sequence (DNA): TGTGCCAGCAGCTGGGGGGGAGAGACCCAGTACTTC.

This clonotype showed up many times. The rearrangement links TRBV27 to TRBJ1-4; D possibly corresponds to TRBD1 (6 bases). The CDR3 has 16 amino acids. CDR1 MNHEY and CDR2 SMNVEV come from the germline V gene (reference sequence). The V end was cut by 5 bases, the J end by 3 bases, with 16 bases between. The CDR3: CASSPTTGPANEKLFF. In DNA form, the CDR3 reads TGTGCCAGCAGTCCCACAACAGGGCCGGCTAATGAAAAACTGTTTTTT. Variable domain in full (rest from reference TRBV27 and TRBJ1-4): EAQVTQNPRYLITVTGKKLTVTCSQNMNHEYMSWYRQDPGLGLRQIYYSMNVEVTDKGDVPEGYKVSRKEKRNFPLILESPSPNQTSLYFCASSPTTGPANEKLFFGSGTQLSVL.

The sample holds a few counts of this clonotype. This sequence joins TRBV28 and TRBJ2-2; 7 bases are shared with TRBD2. In germline, CDR1 is MDHEN, CDR2 SYDVKM. The CDR3 spans 16 residues. The junction had 12 bases not matched to a gene; V was cut back by 7 bases and J by 4 bases. CDR3 in amino acids: CASTQASGSFTGELFF. The CDR3 bases are TGTGCCAGCACCCAAGCTAGCGGAAGCTTCACCGGGGAGCTGTTTTTT.

The genes are TRBV10-3 and TRBJ2-5; tentatively, D is TRBD2 (6 bases). The CDR3 runs to 13 residues. The V gene lost 7 bases and the J gene lost 5 bases, with 14 bases spanning the gap. CDR1 is ENHRY and CDR2 is SYGVKD in the germline V gene. The DNA of the CDR3 is TGTGCCATCAAGGGACTGTATAGCGAGACCCAGTACTTC. As protein: CAIKGLYSETQYF.

This clonotype was seen at least ten times. The genes are TRBV5-1 and TRBJ2-7, with D possibly being TRBD1 or TRBD2 (5 bases each). Germline lookup yields CDR1 SGHRS and CDR2 YFSETQ. This CDR3 has 14 residues. V dropped 4 bases and J dropped 7 bases, with 18 bases sitting between them. Written as DNA, the CDR3 is TGCGCCAGCAGCCTCCGGGACCTGACTGCGGAGCAGTACTTC. Translated: CASSLRDLTAEQYF.

The count of this clonotype is one. One base away lies a much larger clone, so this may be a sequencing read error. The chain has TRBV27 and TRBJ1-4; no firm D call. CDR1 is MNHEY, CDR2 SMNVEV, per germline (reference sequence). The CDR3 has 14 amino acids. This CDR3 is CASSFKATNEELFF. The CDR3 coding sequence is TGTGCCAGCAGTTTTAAGGCAACTAATGAAGAACTGTTTTTT.

The rearrangement joins TRBV7-9 to TRBJ2-2, with 13 bases that match TRBD2. CDR1 and CDR2 (germline): SEHNR, FQNEAQ (reference sequence). J gave up 10 bases and V 6 bases, and 8 bases lay outside the gene matches. The CDR3 sequence is 15 residues long. CDR3: CASSWGLAGIEELFF. The CDR3 DNA reads TGTGCCAGCAGTTGGGGACTAGCGGGAATCGAGGAGCTGTTTTTT.

This clonotype was detected many times. This chain joins TRBV2 and TRBJ1-5; unclear D gene. The CDR3 extends over 17 amino acids. Germline CDR1 is SNHLY and CDR2 is FYNNEI. With 3 bases removed from V and 0 bases from J, the gap between germline ends came to 15 bases. DNA of the CDR3: TGTGCCAGCAGTGACCCGATGGCATTTTATAGCAATCAGCCCCAGCATTTT. The encoded protein is CASSDPMAFYSNQPQHF.